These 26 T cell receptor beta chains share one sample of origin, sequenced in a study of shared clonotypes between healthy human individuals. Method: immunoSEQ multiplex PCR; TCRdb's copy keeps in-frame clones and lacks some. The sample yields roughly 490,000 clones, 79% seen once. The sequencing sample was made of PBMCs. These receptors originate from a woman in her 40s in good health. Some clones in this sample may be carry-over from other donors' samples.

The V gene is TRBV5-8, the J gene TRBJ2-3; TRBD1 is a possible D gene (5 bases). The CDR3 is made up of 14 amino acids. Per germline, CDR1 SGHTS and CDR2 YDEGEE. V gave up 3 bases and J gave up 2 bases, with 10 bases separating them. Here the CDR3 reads CASSSRVHTDTQYF. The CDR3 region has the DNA TGTGCCAGCAGCTCCAGGGTGCACACAGATACGCAGTATTTT.

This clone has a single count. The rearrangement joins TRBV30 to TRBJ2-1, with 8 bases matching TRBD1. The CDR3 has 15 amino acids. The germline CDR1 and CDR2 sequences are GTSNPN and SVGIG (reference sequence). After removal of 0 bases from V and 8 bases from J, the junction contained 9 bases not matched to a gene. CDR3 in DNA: TGTGCCTGGAGTGTAGGTTGGCAGGGGGCCGATGAGCAGTTCTTC. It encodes CAWSVGWQGADEQFF.

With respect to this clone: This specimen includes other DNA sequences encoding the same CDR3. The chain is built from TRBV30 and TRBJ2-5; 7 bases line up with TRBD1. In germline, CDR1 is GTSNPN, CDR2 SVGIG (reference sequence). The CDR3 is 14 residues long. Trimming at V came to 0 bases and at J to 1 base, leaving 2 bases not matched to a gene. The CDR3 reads CAWSVGTAQETQYF. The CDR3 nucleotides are TGTGCCTGGAGTGTTGGGACAGCCCAAGAGACCCAGTACTTC.

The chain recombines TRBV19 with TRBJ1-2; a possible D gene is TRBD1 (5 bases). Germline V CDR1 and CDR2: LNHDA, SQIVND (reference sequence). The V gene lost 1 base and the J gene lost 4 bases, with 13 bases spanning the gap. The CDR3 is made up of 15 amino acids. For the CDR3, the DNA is TGTGCCAGTAGTATAGGAGGCCAGGGAGTCTATGGCTACACCTTC. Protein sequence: CASSIGGQGVYGYTF.

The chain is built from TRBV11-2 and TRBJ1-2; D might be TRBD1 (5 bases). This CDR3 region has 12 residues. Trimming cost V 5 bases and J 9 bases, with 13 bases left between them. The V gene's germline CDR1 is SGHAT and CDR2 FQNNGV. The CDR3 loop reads CASSHEAGRYTF. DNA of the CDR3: TGTGCCAGCAGCCACGAGGCAGGGCGCTACACCTTC. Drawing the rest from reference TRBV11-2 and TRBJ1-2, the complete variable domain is EAGVAQSPRYKIIEKRQSVAFWCNPISGHATLYWYQQILGQGPKLLIQFQNNGVVDDSQLPKDRFSAERLKGVDSTLKIQPAKLEDSAVYLCASSHEAGRYTFGSGTRLTVV.

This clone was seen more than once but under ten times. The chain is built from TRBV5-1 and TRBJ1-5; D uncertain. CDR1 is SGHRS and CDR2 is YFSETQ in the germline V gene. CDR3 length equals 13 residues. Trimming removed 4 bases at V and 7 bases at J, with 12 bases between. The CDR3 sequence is CASSPRVGQPQHF. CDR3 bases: TGCGCCAGCAGCCCTCGGGTGGGCCAGCCCCAGCATTTT.

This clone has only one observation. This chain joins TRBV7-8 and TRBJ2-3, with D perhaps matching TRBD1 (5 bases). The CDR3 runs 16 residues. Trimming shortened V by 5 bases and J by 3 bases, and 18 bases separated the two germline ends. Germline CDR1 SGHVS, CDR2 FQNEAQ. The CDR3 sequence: CASSNSDEGVTDTQYF. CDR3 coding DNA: TGTGCCAGCAGCAACTCCGACGAAGGGGTAACAGATACGCAGTATTTT.

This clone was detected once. CDR3 amino acids: CASSLQLGGTGELFF. In DNA, the CDR3 is TGCGCCAGCAGCTTACAACTAGGGGGCACCGGGGAGCTGTTTTTT. The chain uses TRBV5-1 and TRBJ2-2; D is perhaps TRBD1 (6 bases). Germline V lookup: CDR1 SGHRS, CDR2 YFSETQ. There are 15 residues in the CDR3. V lost 2 bases and J 4 bases, leaving 12 bases between the germline ends. Full variable domain (remainder filled in from reference TRBV5-1 and TRBJ2-2): KAGVTQTPRYLIKTRGQQVTLSCSPISGHRSVSWYQQTPGQGLQFLFEYFSETQRNKGNFPGRFSGRQFSNSRSEMNVSTLELGDSALYLCASSLQLGGTGELFFGEGSRLTVL.

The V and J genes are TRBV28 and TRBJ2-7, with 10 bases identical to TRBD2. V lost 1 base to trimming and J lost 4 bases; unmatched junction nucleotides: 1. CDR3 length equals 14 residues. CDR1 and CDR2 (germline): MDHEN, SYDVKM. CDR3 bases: TGTGCCAGCAGTTTATCGGGACTAGCGTACGAGCAGTACTTC. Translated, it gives CASSLSGLAYEQYF.

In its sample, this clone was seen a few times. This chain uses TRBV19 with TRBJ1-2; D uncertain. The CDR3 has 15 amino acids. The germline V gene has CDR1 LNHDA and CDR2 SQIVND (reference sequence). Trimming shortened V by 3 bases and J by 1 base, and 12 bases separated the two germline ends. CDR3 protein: CASSMWASGNYGYTF. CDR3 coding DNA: TGTGCCAGTAGTATGTGGGCATCGGGTAACTATGGCTACACCTTC. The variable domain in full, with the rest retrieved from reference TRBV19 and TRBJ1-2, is DGGITQSPKYLFRKEGQNVTLSCEQNLNHDAMYWYRQDPGQGLRLIYYSQIVNDFQKGDIAEGYSVSREKKESFPLTVTSAQKNPTAFYLCASSMWASGNYGYTFGSGTRLTVV.

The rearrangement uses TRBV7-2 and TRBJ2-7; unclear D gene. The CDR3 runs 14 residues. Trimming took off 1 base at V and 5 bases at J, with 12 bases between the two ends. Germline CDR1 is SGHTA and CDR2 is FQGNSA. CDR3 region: CASSLGLGYHEQYF. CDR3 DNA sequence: TGTGCCAGCAGCTTAGGTTTAGGGTATCACGAGCAGTACTTC.

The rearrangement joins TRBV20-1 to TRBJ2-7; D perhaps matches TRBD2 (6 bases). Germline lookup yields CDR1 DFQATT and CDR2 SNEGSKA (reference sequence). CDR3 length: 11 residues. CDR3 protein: CSPRDFAGQYF. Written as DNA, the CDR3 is TGCAGCCCTAGGGACTTCGCGGGGCAGTACTTC.

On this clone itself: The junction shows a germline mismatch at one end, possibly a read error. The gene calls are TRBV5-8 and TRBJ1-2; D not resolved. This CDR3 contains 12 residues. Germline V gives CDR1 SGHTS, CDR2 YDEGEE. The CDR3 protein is CASSLRERQALF. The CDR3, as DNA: TGTGCCAGCAGCTTGAGGGAGAGGCAGGCCCTCTTC.

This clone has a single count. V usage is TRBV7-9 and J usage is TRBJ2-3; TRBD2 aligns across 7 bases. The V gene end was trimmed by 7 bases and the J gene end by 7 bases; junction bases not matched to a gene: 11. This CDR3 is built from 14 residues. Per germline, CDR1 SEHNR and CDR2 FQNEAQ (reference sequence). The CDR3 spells CASTAGPSGNTQYF. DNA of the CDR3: TGTGCCAGCACCGCCGGGCCTAGCGGTAATACGCAGTATTTT.

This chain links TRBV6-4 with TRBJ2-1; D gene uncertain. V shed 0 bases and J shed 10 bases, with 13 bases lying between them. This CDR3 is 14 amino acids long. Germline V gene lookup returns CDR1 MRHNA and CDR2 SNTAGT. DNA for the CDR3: TGTGCCAGCAGTGACTCCCCCACTGTTGTCGAGCAGTTCTTC. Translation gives CASSDSPTVVEQFF.

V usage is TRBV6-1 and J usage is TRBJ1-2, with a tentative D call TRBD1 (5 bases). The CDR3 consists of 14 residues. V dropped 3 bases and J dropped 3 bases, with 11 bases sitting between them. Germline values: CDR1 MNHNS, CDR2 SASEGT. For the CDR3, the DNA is TGTGCCAGCAGTGACAGGGTTGATCACTATGGCTACACCTTC. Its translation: CASSDRVDHYGYTF.

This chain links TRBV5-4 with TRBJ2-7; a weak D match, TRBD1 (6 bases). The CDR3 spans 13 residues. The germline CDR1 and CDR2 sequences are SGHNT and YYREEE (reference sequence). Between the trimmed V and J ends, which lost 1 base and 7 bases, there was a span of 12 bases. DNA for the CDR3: TGTGCCAGCAGCTTGTGGGGGCTTCGAGAGCAGTACTTC. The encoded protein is CASSLWGLREQYF. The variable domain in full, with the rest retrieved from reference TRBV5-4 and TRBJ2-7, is ETGVTQSPTHLIKTRGQQVTLRCSSQSGHNTVSWYQQALGQGPQFIFQYYREEENGRGNFPPRFSGLQFPNYSSELNVNALELDDSALYLCASSLWGLREQYFGPGTRLTVT.

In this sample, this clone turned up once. CDR3 protein: CASRSDSSYEQYF. Here the CDR3 DNA reads TGTGCCAGCAGAAGCGACAGCTCCTACGAGCAGTACTTC. V is TRBV11-2 and J is TRBJ2-7; D might be TRBD1 (5 bases). V was clipped by 6 bases and J by 0 bases, with 9 bases between them. Germline V gene sequence: CDR1 SGHAT, CDR2 FQNNGV. The CDR3 has 13 amino acids.

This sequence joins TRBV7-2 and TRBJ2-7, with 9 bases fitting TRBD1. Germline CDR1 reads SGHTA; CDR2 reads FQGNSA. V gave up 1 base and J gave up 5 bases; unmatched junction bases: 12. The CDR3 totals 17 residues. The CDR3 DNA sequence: TGTGCCAGCAGCTTAGTCCTGAACCGGGACAGGGCCCACGAGCAGTACTTC. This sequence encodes CASSLVLNRDRAHEQYF.

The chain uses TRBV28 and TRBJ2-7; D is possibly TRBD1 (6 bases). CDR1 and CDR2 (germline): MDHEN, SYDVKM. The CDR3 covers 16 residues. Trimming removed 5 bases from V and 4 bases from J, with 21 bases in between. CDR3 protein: CASSPLQGYLQYEQYF. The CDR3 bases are TGTGCCAGCAGTCCCTTACAGGGATATTTGCAATACGAGCAGTACTTC.

The CDR3 spells CASSPEGGPYEQYF. CDR3 nucleotide sequence: TGTGCCAGCTCACCAGAGGGGGGCCCCTACGAGCAGTACTTC. The rearrangement links TRBV18 to TRBJ2-7, with D perhaps assigned TRBD1 or TRBD2 (6 bases each). This CDR3 spans 14 amino acids. Trimming removed 2 bases from V and 2 bases from J, with 10 bases in between. Germline V lookup: CDR1 KGHSH, CDR2 LQKENI.

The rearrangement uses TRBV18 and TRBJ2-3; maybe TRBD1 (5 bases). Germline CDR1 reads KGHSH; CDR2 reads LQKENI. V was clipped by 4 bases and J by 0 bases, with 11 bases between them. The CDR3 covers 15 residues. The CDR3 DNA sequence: TGTGCCAGCTCACTCCAGGGTGGGAGCACAGATACGCAGTATTTT. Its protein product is CASSLQGGSTDTQYF. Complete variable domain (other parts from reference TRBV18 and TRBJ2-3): NAGVMQNPRHLVRRRGQEARLRCSPMKGHSHVYWYRQLPEEGLKFMVYLQKENIIDESGMPKERFSAEFPKEGPSILRIQQVVRGDSAAYFCASSLQGGSTDTQYFGPGTRLTVL.

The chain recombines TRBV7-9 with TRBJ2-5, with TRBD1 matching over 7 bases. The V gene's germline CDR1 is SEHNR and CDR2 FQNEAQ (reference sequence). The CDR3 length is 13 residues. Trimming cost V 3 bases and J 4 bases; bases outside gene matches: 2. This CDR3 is CASSLDRSETQYF. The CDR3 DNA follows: TGTGCCAGCAGCTTGGACAGGTCAGAGACCCAGTACTTC.

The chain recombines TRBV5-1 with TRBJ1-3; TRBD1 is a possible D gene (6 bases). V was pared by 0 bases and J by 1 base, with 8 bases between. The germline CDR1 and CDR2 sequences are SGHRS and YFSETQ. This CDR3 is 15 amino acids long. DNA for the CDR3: TGCGCCAGCAGCTTGGAAACAGGGTCTGGAAACACCATATATTTT. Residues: CASSLETGSGNTIYF.

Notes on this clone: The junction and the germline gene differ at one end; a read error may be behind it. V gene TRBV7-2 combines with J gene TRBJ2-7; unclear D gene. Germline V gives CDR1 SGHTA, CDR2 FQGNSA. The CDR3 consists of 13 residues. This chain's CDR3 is CANSLVATYEQYF. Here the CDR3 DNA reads TGTGCCAACAGCTTAGTGGCCACCTACGAGCAGTACTTC.

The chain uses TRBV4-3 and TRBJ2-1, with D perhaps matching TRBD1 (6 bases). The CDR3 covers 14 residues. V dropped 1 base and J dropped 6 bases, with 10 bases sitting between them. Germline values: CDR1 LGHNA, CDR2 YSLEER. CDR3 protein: CASSQAWGPNEQFF. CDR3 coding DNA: TGCGCCAGCAGCCAAGCGTGGGGGCCCAATGAGCAGTTCTTC.